One and the same sample provided the 30 T cell receptor beta chains below, sequenced in a study of CD8+ T cells in alopecia areata. Treatment indicated: oral pan-JAK inhibitor, 5-10 mg twice daily. Extraction of RNA preceded its reverse transcription into cDNA, which served as the sequencing template. Profiling relied on immunoSEQ multiplex PCR, and the TCRdb table lists in-frame clones only, not all of them. The sample has over 150,000 clones, about 48% seen once. The source was CD8+ T cells sorted from blood, collected at week 24, from a patient treated with tofacitinib. The receptor source for this set is a human donor with alopecia areata.

The chain combines TRBV4-1 with TRBJ1-1; TRBD1 is a possible D gene (5 bases). V was cut by 0 bases and J by 2 bases, with 10 bases left in between. The CDR3 has 15 residues. Germline lookup yields CDR1 MGHRA and CDR2 YSYEKL. The CDR3 loop reads CASSQDLGLNTEAFF. In nucleotides, the CDR3 is TGCGCCAGCAGCCAAGATTTGGGGCTAAACACTGAAGCTTTCTTT.

The chain links TRBV29-1 to TRBJ1-1; D is undetermined. Germline CDR1 is SQVTM and CDR2 is ANQGSEA. The CDR3 is 13 residues long. With 4 bases removed from V and 5 bases from J, the gap between germline ends came to 14 bases. DNA of the CDR3: TGCAGCGTTGTACCGAAAATTAAAACTGAAGCTTTCTTT. Its translation: CSVVPKIKTEAFF.

A few counts support this clone. This chain connects TRBV29-1 to TRBJ1-2, with D unclear. This CDR3 is 12 amino acids long. V was shortened by 4 bases and J by 7 bases, with 13 bases between the two germline ends. Per the germline V gene, CDR1 is SQVTM and CDR2 is ANQGSEA. The DNA of the CDR3 is TGCAGCGTTGGAACCACCGGGGTTGGCTACACCTTC. This gives the protein CSVGTTGVGYTF.

The V gene is TRBV4-3, the J gene TRBJ2-3, with D perhaps being TRBD1 or TRBD2 (5 bases each). Germline V CDR1 and CDR2: LGHNA, YSLEER. Trimming removed 0 bases at V and 2 bases at J, with 12 bases between. CDR3 length: 16 residues. CDR3 in DNA: TGCGCCAGCAGCCAAGATCGGGGCAGTCCCACAGATACGCAGTATTTT. Protein sequence: CASSQDRGSPTDTQYF.

This rearrangement joins TRBV28 to TRBJ1-5; D is unresolved. V was clipped by 2 bases and J by 5 bases, with 13 bases between them. The CDR3 runs 15 residues. CDR1 is MDHEN and CDR2 is SYDVKM in the germline V gene. CDR3 nucleotide sequence: TGTGCCAGCAGTTTAATTCTGGTTTCGGATCAGCCCCAGCATTTT. Residues: CASSLILVSDQPQHF.

This chain links TRBV30 with TRBJ1-1, with D unresolved. Looked up from germline, CDR1 is GTSNPN and CDR2 is SVGIG (reference sequence). The V end lost 4 bases, the J end lost 1 base, and 10 bases lay between the germline ends. The CDR3 loop spans 13 amino acids. In nucleotides, the CDR3 is TGTGCCTGGACCGGCAGTAAGAACACTGAAGCTTTCTTT. It translates to CAWTGSKNTEAFF.

The gene calls are TRBV19 and TRBJ2-3; D is possibly TRBD1 (6 bases). Germline V gene data show CDR1 as LNHDA and CDR2 as SQIVND (reference sequence). The CDR3 loop spans 14 amino acids. V dropped 5 bases and J dropped 5 bases, with 14 bases sitting between them. The CDR3 is CASSEQGAIDTQYF. CDR3 nucleotides: TGTGCCAGTAGTGAACAGGGCGCGATAGATACGCAGTATTTT.

The V and J genes are TRBV20-1 and TRBJ2-1; 7 bases map to TRBD2. This CDR3 region has 10 residues. V gave up 5 bases and J gave up 13 bases; unmatched junction bases: 5. CDR1 and CDR2 from the germline V gene are DFQATT and SNEGSKA (reference sequence). CDR3: CSARAGEQFF. The CDR3 region has the DNA TGCAGTGCTCGTGCGGGGGAACAGTTCTTC.

The chain combines TRBV5-1 with TRBJ1-2; D possibly corresponds to TRBD1 (5 bases). CDR3 length: 11 amino acids. Between the trimmed V and J ends, which lost 0 bases and 10 bases, there was a span of 7 bases. Germline CDR1 SGHRS, CDR2 YFSETQ. The DNA of the CDR3 is TGCGCCAGCAGCTTGGGGACACACTACACCTTC. Translated, it gives CASSLGTHYTF.

V usage is TRBV4-3 and J usage is TRBJ1-2; D might be TRBD1 (6 bases). The CDR3 totals 11 residues. Germline values: CDR1 LGHNA, CDR2 YSLEER. The V end was cut by 6 bases, the J end by 8 bases, with 10 bases between. The CDR3 spells CASSRTGGYTF. In nucleotides, the CDR3 is TGCGCCAGCAGTCGAACAGGGGGCTACACCTTC.

This clone was counted only a few times. The CDR3 DNA is TGTGCCAGCGGGGGACGCCCCTACGAGCAGTACTTC. Translated, it gives CASGGRPYEQYF. The rearrangement joins TRBV11-2 to TRBJ2-7; D is tentatively TRBD1 or TRBD2 (5 bases each). The V end lost 8 bases, the J end lost 2 bases, and 10 bases lay between the germline ends. Germline CDR1 and CDR2: SGHAT and FQNNGV. This CDR3 region has 12 residues. Complete variable domain (other parts from reference TRBV11-2 and TRBJ2-7): EAGVAQSPRYKIIEKRQSVAFWCNPISGHATLYWYQQILGQGPKLLIQFQNNGVVDDSQLPKDRFSAERLKGVDSTLKIQPAKLEDSAVYLCASGGRPYEQYFGPGTRLTVT.

The chain has TRBV30 and TRBJ2-3; D may be TRBD1 or TRBD2 (6 bases each). V was trimmed by 4 bases and J by 14 bases, leaving 22 bases between them. The CDR3 length is 13 residues. Germline V lookup: CDR1 GTSNPN, CDR2 SVGIG (reference sequence). CDR3 amino acids: CAWTTGALGILYF. As DNA, the CDR3 is TGTGCCTGGACAACGGGGGCTCTGGGGATTCTGTATTTT.

In its sample, this clone was seen a few times. The chain employs TRBV29-1 and TRBJ2-7; D gene ambiguous. The CDR3 runs 11 residues. Trimming took off 3 bases at V and 3 bases at J, with 6 bases between the two ends. Germline V CDR1 and CDR2: SQVTM, ANQGSEA. The chain's CDR3 is CSVDGIYEQYF. The CDR3 DNA sequence: TGCAGCGTTGACGGTATCTACGAGCAGTACTTC.

This chain links TRBV9 with TRBJ2-2; D might be TRBD2 (5 bases). This CDR3 spans 12 amino acids. V lost 5 bases, J lost 7 bases, and 9 bases lay in between. The germline gives CDR1 SGDLS, CDR2 YYNGEE. For the CDR3, the DNA is TGTGCCAGCAGTGCTGGAGGCGGGGAGCTGTTTTTT. Encoded protein: CASSAGGGELFF.

This clone was recorded a few times. This chain connects TRBV10-3 to TRBJ2-1; 10 positions agree with TRBD2. The CDR3 is made up of 16 amino acids. Germline values: CDR1 ENHRY, CDR2 SYGVKD. Trimming cost V 3 bases and J 8 bases; bases outside gene matches: 10. Here the CDR3 DNA reads TGTGCCATCAGTGAACCGCGGGGACTAGCGTCCCATGAGCAGTTCTTC. Protein: CAISEPRGLASHEQFF.

The chain combines TRBV7-2 with TRBJ2-3, with 9 bases identical to TRBD2. V was pared by 3 bases and J by 5 bases, with 6 bases of the junction left unmatched. The CDR3 totals 15 residues. Looked up from germline, CDR1 is SGHTA and CDR2 is FQGNSA. The CDR3 DNA is TGTGCCAGCAGCTTGGCGGGGGGGTTTCAAGATACGCAGTATTTT. The encoded protein is CASSLAGGFQDTQYF.

This clone was counted between two and nine times. Within the sample, other DNA sequences also encode this same CDR3. The V gene is TRBV19, the J gene TRBJ1-1, with TRBD1 matching 7 bases. This CDR3 has 12 residues. The germline CDR1 and CDR2 sequences are LNHDA and SQIVND (reference sequence). V was clipped by 10 bases and J by 1 base; unmatched bases: 3. Here the CDR3 DNA reads TGTGCCACGAGACAGGGGAACACTGAAGCTTTCTTT. As protein: CATRQGNTEAFF.

This chain joins TRBV7-2 and TRBJ2-1, with D perhaps matching TRBD1 or TRBD2 (5 bases each). This CDR3 comprises 14 residues. The ends were cut back, 5 bases at V and 3 bases at J, with 11 bases in the middle. The germline V gene has CDR1 SGHTA and CDR2 FQGNSA. The CDR3 DNA follows: TGTGCCAGCAGCCGGGACGGCGACTACAATGAGCAGTTCTTC. Translating gives CASSRDGDYNEQFF.

This clone appeared a few times. The chain employs TRBV30 and TRBJ2-7, with D possibly TRBD2 on 6 matching bases. The germline CDR1 and CDR2 sequences are GTSNPN and SVGIG (reference sequence). CDR3 length: 16 amino acids. V was clipped by 3 bases and J by 0 bases, with 18 bases between them. The CDR3 region has the DNA TGTGCCTGGAGCACACTAAGACGGAGGGCCTCCTACGAGCAGTACTTC. Translating gives CAWSTLRRRASYEQYF.

V is TRBV7-8 and J is TRBJ1-1, with 7 bases fitting TRBD1. The CDR3 runs 14 residues. Trimming took 5 bases from V and 6 from J; bases not matched to a gene: 9. Per the germline V gene, CDR1 is SGHVS and CDR2 is FQNEAQ. CDR3 amino acids: CASSETYRGAEAFF. The CDR3 DNA is TGTGCCAGCAGCGAAACCTACAGGGGCGCTGAAGCTTTCTTT.

The genes are TRBV2 and TRBJ2-7; D is unclear. The CDR3 is 12 amino acids. CDR1 SNHLY and CDR2 FYNNEI come from the germline V gene. V was clipped by 6 bases and J by 7 bases, with 13 bases between them. CDR3 loop: CASSPIGQEQYF. CDR3 bases: TGTGCCAGCAGCCCGATAGGGCAGGAGCAGTACTTC.

Notes on this clone: Other DNA sequences within the sample encode an identical CDR3. This chain joins TRBV29-1 and TRBJ2-7, with D unclear. The germline V gene has CDR1 SQVTM and CDR2 ANQGSEA. Trimming cost V 3 bases and J 0 bases, with 6 bases left between them. The CDR3 loop spans 12 amino acids. CDR3 DNA: TGCAGCGTTGAGGCCAGCTCCTACGAGCAGTACTTC. This translates into CSVEASSYEQYF.

The gene calls are TRBV27 and TRBJ1-2; 9 nucleotides agree with TRBD1. With 6 bases clipped from V and 4 bases from J, the junction kept 3 bases outside the gene matches. The CDR3 consists of 13 residues. The germline gives CDR1 MNHEY, CDR2 SMNVEV (reference sequence). The CDR3 nucleotides are TGTGCCAGCAGGCTGACAGGGGGCTATGGCTACACCTTC. It is translated as CASRLTGGYGYTF.

In its sample, this clone was seen a few times. The chain links TRBV4-3 to TRBJ2-5, with 9 bases identical to TRBD2. The CDR3 is 16 amino acids. Germline loops: CDR1 LGHNA, CDR2 YSLEER. V shed 1 base, J shed 1 base, and the junction held 4 bases outside the gene matches. The CDR3 spells CASSQVLAGPQETQYF. CDR3 nucleotide sequence: TGCGCCAGCAGCCAAGTTCTAGCGGGGCCCCAAGAGACCCAGTACTTC.

This chain uses TRBV2 with TRBJ1-1; D is uncertain. Germline CDR1 SNHLY, CDR2 FYNNEI. The CDR3 consists of 13 residues. The ends were cut back, 6 bases at V and 5 bases at J, with 13 bases in the middle. The CDR3, as DNA: TGTGCCAGCAGCAATTACGTCGGGACTGAAGCTTTCTTT. Translated: CASSNYVGTEAFF.

This chain connects TRBV19 to TRBJ1-1, with unresolved D. Trimming took off 3 bases at V and 6 bases at J, with 8 bases between the two ends. The CDR3 runs 12 residues. Germline CDR1 LNHDA, CDR2 SQIVND (reference sequence). Here the CDR3 reads CASSIIGSEAFF. CDR3 nucleotide sequence: TGTGCCAGTAGTATTATTGGTTCTGAAGCTTTCTTT.

The chain carries TRBV27 and TRBJ1-2; 7 nucleotides line up with TRBD1. Germline CDR1 MNHEY, CDR2 SMNVEV (reference sequence). V lost 1 base and J lost 2; bases outside the gene matches: 10. CDR3 size: 17 residues. The DNA of the CDR3 is TGTGCCAGCAGTTTATTGGGGACAGCACGTCGCAACTATGGCTACACCTTC. Residues: CASSLLGTARRNYGYTF.

The rearrangement joins TRBV30 to TRBJ2-3, with D possibly TRBD2 on 5 matching bases. The CDR3 extends over 13 amino acids. The V and J ends lost 1 base and 0 bases respectively, with 5 bases between them. Germline lookup yields CDR1 GTSNPN and CDR2 SVGIG (reference sequence). The CDR3 nucleotides read TGTGCCTGGAGTGGGGAGAGCACAGATACGCAGTATTTT. Amino acids: CAWSGESTDTQYF.

As to this clone: The sample has other DNA sequences that encode this CDR3 too. V usage is TRBV27 and J usage is TRBJ2-7, with D unresolved. Germline V gene lookup returns CDR1 MNHEY and CDR2 SMNVEV (reference sequence). The CDR3 extends over 13 amino acids. The V end lost 3 bases, the J end lost 3 bases, and 9 bases lay between the germline ends. CDR3 residues: CASSLETGYEQYF. The CDR3 nucleotides read TGTGCCAGCAGTTTGGAAACCGGCTACGAGCAGTACTTC.

The genes are TRBV29-1 and TRBJ1-2; 7 nucleotides match TRBD1. V trimming: 8 bases; J trimming: 3 bases; junction bases outside the gene matches: 6. The CDR3 extends over 12 amino acids. Germline values: CDR1 SQVTM, CDR2 ANQGSEA. The chain's CDR3 is CSTRDSDYGYTF. Here the CDR3 DNA reads TGCAGCACCCGGGACAGTGACTATGGCTACACCTTC. The whole variable domain, remainder taken from reference TRBV29-1 and TRBJ1-2, is SAVISQKPSRDICQRGTSLTIQCQVDSQVTMMFWYRQQPGQSLTLIATANQGSEATYESGFVIDKFPISRPNLTFSTLTVSNMSPEDSSIYLCSTRDSDYGYTFGSGTRLTVV.